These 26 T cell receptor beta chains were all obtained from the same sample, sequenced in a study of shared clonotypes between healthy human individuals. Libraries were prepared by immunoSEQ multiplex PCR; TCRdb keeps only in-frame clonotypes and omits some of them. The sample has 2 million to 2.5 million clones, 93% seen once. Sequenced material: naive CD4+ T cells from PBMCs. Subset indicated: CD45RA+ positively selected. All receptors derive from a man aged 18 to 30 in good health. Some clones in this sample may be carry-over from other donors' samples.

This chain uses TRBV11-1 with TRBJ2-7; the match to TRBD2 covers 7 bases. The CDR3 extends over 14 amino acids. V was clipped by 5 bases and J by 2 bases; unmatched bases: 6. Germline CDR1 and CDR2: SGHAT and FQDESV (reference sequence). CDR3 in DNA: TGTGCCAGCAGCGGGGGGGTAGGCGCCTACGAGCAGTACTTC. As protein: CASSGGVGAYEQYF.

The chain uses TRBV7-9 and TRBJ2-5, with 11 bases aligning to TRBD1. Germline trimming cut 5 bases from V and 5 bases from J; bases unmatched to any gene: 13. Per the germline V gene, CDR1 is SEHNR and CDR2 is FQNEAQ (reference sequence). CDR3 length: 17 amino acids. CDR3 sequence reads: CASSLSRDRGSGETQYF. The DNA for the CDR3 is TGTGCCAGCAGCCTGAGCCGGGACAGGGGGTCAGGGGAGACCCAGTACTTC.

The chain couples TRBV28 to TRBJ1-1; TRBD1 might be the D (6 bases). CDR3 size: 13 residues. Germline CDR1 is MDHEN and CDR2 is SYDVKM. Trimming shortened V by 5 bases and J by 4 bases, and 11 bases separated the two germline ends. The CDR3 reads CASSNTGLTEAFF. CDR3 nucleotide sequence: TGTGCCAGCAGTAATACAGGGCTCACTGAAGCTTTCTTT.

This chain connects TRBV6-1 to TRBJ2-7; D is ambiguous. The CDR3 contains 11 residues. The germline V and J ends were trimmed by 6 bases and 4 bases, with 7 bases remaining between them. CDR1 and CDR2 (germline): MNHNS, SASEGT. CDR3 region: CASSGQYEQYF. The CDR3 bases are TGTGCCAGCAGCGGGCAATACGAGCAGTACTTC.

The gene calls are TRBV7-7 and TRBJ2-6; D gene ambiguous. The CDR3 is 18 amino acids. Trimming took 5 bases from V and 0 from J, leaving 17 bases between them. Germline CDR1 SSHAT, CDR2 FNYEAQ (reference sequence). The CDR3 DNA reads TGTGCCAGCAGCGTCGACGCCCATTCCCTCTCTGGGGCCAACGTCCTGACTTTC. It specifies CASSVDAHSLSGANVLTF.

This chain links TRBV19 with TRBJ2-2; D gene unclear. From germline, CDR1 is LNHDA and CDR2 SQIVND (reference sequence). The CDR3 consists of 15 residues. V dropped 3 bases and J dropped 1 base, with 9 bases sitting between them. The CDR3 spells CASSIIGVNTGELFF. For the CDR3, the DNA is TGTGCCAGTAGTATTATTGGAGTGAACACCGGGGAGCTGTTTTTT.

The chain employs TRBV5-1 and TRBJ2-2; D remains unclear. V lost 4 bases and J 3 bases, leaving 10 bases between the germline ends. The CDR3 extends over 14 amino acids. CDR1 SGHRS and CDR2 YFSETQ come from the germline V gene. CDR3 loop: CASSPDTDTGELFF. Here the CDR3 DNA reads TGCGCCAGCAGCCCGGATACAGACACCGGGGAGCTGTTTTTT.

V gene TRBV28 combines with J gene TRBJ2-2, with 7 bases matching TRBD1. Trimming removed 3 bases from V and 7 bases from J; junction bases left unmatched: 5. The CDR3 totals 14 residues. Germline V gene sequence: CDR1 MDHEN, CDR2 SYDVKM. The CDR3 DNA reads TGTGCCAGCAGTTTGGAACAGGGGTACGGGGAGCTGTTTTTT. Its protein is CASSLEQGYGELFF.

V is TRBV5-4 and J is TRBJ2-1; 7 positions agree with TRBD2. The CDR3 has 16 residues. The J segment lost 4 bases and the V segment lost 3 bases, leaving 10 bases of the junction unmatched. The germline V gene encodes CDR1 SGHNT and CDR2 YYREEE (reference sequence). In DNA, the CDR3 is TGTGCCAGCAGCTCAAGGGTCACTAGCGAATACAATGAGCAGTTCTTC. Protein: CASSSRVTSEYNEQFF.

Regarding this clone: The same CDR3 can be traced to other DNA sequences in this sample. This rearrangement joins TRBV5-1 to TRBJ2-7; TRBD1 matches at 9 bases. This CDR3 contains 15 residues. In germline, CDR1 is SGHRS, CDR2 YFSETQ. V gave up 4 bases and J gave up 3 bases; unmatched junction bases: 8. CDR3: CASSAGQGISYEQYF. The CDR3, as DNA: TGCGCCAGCAGCGCCGGACAGGGGATTAGCTACGAGCAGTACTTC.

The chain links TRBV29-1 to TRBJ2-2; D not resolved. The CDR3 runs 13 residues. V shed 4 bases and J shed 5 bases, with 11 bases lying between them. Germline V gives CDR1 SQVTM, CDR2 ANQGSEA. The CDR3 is CSVANHDTGELFF. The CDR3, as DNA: TGCAGCGTTGCGAACCATGATACCGGGGAGCTGTTTTTT.

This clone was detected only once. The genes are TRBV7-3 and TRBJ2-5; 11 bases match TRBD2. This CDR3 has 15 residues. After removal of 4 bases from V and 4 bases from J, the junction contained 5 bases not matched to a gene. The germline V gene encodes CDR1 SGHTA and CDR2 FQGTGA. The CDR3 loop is CASSSLGLAGETQYF. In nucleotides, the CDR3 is TGTGCCAGCAGCTCACTCGGACTAGCGGGAGAGACCCAGTACTTC.

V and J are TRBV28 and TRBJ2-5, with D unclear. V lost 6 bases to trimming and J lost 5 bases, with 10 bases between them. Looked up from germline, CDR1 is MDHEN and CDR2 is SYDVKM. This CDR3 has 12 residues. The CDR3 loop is CASSSSHETQYF. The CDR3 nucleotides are TGTGCCAGCAGCTCATCCCACGAGACCCAGTACTTC.

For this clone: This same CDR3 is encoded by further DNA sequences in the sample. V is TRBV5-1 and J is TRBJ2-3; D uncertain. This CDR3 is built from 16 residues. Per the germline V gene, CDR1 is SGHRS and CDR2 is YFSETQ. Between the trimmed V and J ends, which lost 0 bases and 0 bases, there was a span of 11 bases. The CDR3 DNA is TGCGCCAGCAGCTTGGCCGGCGGAACTAGCACAGATACGCAGTATTTT. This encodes CASSLAGGTSTDTQYF.

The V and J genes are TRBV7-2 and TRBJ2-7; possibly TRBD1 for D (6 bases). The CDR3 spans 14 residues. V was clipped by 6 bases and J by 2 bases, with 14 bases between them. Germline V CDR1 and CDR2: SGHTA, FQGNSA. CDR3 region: CASRLDRNTYEQYF. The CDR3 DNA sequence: TGTGCCAGCAGACTAGACAGGAATACCTACGAGCAGTACTTC.

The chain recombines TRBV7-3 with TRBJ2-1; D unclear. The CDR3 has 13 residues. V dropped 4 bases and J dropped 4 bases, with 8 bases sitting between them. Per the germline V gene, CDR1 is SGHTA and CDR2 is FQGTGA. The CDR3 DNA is TGTGCCAGCAGCTCGCGGTCTTACAATGAGCAGTTCTTC. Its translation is CASSSRSYNEQFF. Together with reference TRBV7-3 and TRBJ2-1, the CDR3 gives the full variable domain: GAGVSQTPSNKVTEKGKYVELRCDPISGHTALYWYRQSLGQGPEFLIYFQGTGAADDSGLPNDRFFAVRPEGSVSTLKIQRTERGDSAVYLCASSSRSYNEQFFGPGTRLTVL.

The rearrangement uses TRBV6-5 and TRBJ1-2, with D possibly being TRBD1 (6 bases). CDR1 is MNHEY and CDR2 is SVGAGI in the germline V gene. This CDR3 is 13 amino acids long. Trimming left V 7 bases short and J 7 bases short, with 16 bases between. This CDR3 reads CASTTTGGFGYTF. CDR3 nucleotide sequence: TGTGCCAGCACCACGACAGGTGGATTTGGCTACACCTTC.

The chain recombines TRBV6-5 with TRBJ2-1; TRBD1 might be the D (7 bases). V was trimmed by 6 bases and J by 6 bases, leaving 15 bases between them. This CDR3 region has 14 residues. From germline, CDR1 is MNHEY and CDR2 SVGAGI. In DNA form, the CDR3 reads TGTGCCAGCAGCCGACAGGGAGGTCTCAATGAGCAGTTCTTC. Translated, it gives CASSRQGGLNEQFF.

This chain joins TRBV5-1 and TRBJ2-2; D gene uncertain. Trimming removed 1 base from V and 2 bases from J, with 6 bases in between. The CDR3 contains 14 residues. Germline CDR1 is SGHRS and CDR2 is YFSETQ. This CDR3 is CASSLISNTGELFF. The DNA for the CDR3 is TGCGCCAGCAGCTTGATCAGCAACACCGGGGAGCTGTTTTTT.

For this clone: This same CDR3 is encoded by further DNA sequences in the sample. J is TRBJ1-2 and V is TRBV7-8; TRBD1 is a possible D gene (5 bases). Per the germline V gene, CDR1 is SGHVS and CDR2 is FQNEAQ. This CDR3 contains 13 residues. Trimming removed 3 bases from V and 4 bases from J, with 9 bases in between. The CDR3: CASSLGGFYGYTF. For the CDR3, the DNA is TGTGCCAGCAGCTTGGGGGGGTTCTATGGCTACACCTTC.

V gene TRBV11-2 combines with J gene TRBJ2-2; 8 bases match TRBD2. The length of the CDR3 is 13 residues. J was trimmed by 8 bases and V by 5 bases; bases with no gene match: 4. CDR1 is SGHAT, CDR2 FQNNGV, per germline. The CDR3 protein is CASSDGLAGELFF. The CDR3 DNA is TGTGCCAGCAGCGACGGACTAGCAGGGGAGCTGTTTTTT.

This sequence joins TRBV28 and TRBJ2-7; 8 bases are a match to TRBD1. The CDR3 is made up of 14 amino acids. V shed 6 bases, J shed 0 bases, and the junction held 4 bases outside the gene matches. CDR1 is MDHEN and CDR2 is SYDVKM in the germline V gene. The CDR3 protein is CASRRQGFSYEQYF. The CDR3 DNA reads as TGTGCCAGCAGACGACAGGGGTTCTCCTACGAGCAGTACTTC.

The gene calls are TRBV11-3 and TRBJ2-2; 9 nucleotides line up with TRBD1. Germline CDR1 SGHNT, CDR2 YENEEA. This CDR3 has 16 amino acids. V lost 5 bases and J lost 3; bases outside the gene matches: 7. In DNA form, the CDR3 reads TGTGCCAGCAGCGGGACCTGGACAGGGGACACCGGGGAGCTGTTTTTT. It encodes CASSGTWTGDTGELFF.

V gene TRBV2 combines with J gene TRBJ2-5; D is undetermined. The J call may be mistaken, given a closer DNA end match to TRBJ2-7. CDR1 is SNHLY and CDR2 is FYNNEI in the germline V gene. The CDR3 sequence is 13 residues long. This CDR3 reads CASRKTATYEQYF. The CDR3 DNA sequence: TGTGCCAGCAGGAAGACTGCAACCTACGAGCAGTACTTC.

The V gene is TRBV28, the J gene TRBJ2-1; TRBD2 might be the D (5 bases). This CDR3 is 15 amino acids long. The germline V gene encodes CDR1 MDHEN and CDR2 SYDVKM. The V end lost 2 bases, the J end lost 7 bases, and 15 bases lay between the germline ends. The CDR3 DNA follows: TGTGCCAGCAGTTTAGACGGGATGGAGTCGAATGAGCAGTTCTTC. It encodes CASSLDGMESNEQFF.

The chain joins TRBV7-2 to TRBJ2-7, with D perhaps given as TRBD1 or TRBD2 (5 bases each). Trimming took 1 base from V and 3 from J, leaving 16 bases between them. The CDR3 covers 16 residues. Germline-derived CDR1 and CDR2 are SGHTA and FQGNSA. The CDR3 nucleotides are TGTGCCAGCAGCTTAGTGACGGGGTCGGGGCTCTACGAGCAGTACTTC. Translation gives CASSLVTGSGLYEQYF.